Shown below are 22 T cell receptor beta chains from a single sample sequenced in a study of response to subunit inactivated influenza vaccine. TCRdb independently ran MiXCR on the RT-PCR reads; one entry per CDR3 protein. Among about 540,000 distinct CDR3 sequences listed, around 25% were seen once. These data were likewise used in another study, on T cells expressing NK-cell markers. That investigation notes: A 5'RACE template switching approach incorporating UMIs was used to make TCR beta cDNA.

Sequencing was performed on CD4+ T cells sorted from PBMCs, taken about 13 days after vaccination. These receptor sequences come from a man aged 50-59 years who received an inactivated influenza vaccine.

The chain uses TRBV7-2 and TRBJ2-5; TRBD2 matches at 7 bases. Germline V gene lookup returns CDR1 SGHTA and CDR2 FQGNSA. The CDR3 loop spans 13 amino acids. V lost 8 bases to trimming and J lost 5 bases; unmatched junction nucleotides: 8. The DNA for the CDR3 is TGTGCCAGCGGACTCAGCGGGACTGAGACCCAGTACTTC. It codes for CASGLSGTETQYF. Full variable domain (rest looked up from reference TRBV7-2 and TRBJ2-5): GAGVSQSPSNKVTEKGKDVELRCDPISGHTALYWYRQSLGQGLEFLIYFQGNSAPDKSGLPSDRFSAERTGGSVSTLTIQRTQQEDSAVYLCASGLSGTETQYFGPGTRLLVL.

This clonotype was seen just once. The chain has TRBV4-2 and TRBJ2-5; no clear D. The CDR3 runs 12 residues. Germline values: CDR1 LGHNA, CDR2 YNFKEQ. V was shortened by 0 bases and J by 5 bases, with 4 bases between the two germline ends. DNA of the CDR3: TGTGCCAGCAGCCAAGATATGGAGACCCAGTACTTC. Its protein product is CASSQDMETQYF.

This clonotype was counted a few times. The V gene is TRBV10-3, the J gene TRBJ2-5; D call uncertain. Trimming removed 0 bases from V and 2 bases from J, with 10 bases in between. CDR3 length: 15 residues. Germline lookup yields CDR1 ENHRY and CDR2 SYGVKD. Here the CDR3 DNA reads TGTGCCATCAGTGAGTCGAGGACGGCTCAAGAGACCCAGTACTTC. It encodes CAISESRTAQETQYF.

This clonotype was seen only a few times. The chain recombines TRBV20-1 with TRBJ1-4; 7 positions match TRBD1. Germline lookup yields CDR1 DFQATT and CDR2 SNEGSKA (reference sequence). The CDR3 totals 15 residues. The V gene end was trimmed by 0 bases and the J gene end by 8 bases; junction bases not matched to a gene: 9. CDR3 DNA: TGCAGTGCTAGAGATCGGAGCAGGGGGGGAGAAAAACTGTTTTTT. This encodes CSARDRSRGGEKLFF.

The chain employs TRBV14 and TRBJ2-7, with no clear D. This CDR3 contains 11 residues. V shed 3 bases and J shed 5 bases, with 5 bases lying between them. Germline loops: CDR1 SGHDN, CDR2 FVKESK. The CDR3 DNA is TGTGCCAGCAGCCATACTAACGAGCAGTACTTC. Encoded protein: CASSHTNEQYF.

The chain has TRBV27 and TRBJ1-6; D gene unclear. V was shortened by 5 bases and J by 5 bases, with 13 bases between the two germline ends. Germline V gives CDR1 MNHEY, CDR2 SMNVEV (reference sequence). This CDR3 comprises 15 residues. This CDR3 is CASSNYRKHNSPLHF. CDR3 sequence (DNA): TGTGCCAGCAGTAACTACCGGAAACATAATTCACCCCTCCACTTT.

V is TRBV28 and J is TRBJ2-1; tentative D call: TRBD2 (5 bases). V was cut by 5 bases and J by 5 bases, with 13 bases left in between. The CDR3 runs to 14 residues. Per germline, CDR1 MDHEN and CDR2 SYDVKM. CDR3 residues: CASSRNLRDNEQFF. The CDR3 coding sequence is TGTGCCAGCAGTAGGAATTTGAGGGACAATGAGCAGTTCTTC.

This clonotype was picked up a small number of times. The chain uses TRBV7-2 and TRBJ2-2; TRBD1 might be the D (6 bases). Per the germline V gene, CDR1 is SGHTA and CDR2 is FQGNSA. This CDR3 has 15 residues. V gave up 5 bases and J gave up 3 bases, with 13 bases separating them. The CDR3 DNA follows: TGTGCCAGCAGCCTAAGGGGGACCGACACCGGGGAGCTGTTTTTT. This translates into CASSLRGTDTGELFF.

The J gene is TRBJ2-1, the V gene TRBV29-1, with TRBD1 matching 8 bases. The CDR3 is made up of 12 amino acids. V lost 7 bases to trimming and J lost 9 bases; unmatched junction nucleotides: 8. Germline lookup yields CDR1 SQVTM and CDR2 ANQGSEA. The CDR3 bases are TGCAGCGAAGGGCAGGGGGCGACTGAGCAGTTCTTC. Protein product: CSEGQGATEQFF.

The genes are TRBV6-5 and TRBJ2-3; 11 bases fit TRBD2. The CDR3 contains 15 residues. Per the germline V gene, CDR1 is MNHEY and CDR2 is SVGAGI. Germline trimming cut 3 bases from V and 5 bases from J; bases unmatched to any gene: 4. The CDR3 DNA reads TGTGCCAGCAGTTATCCCGGGACTAGCGGAGATACGCAGTATTTT. This sequence encodes CASSYPGTSGDTQYF.

This clonotype was detected only a few times. The CDR3: CASTYSDRGTEAFF. As DNA, the CDR3 is TGTGCCAGCACCTATTCGGACAGGGGTACTGAAGCTTTCTTT. The chain combines TRBV18 with TRBJ1-1; 9 bases match TRBD1. In germline, CDR1 is KGHSH, CDR2 LQKENI. The CDR3 contains 14 residues. V shed 8 bases and J 5 bases; nucleotides not matched to a gene: 9.

The CDR3 region has the DNA TGTGCCAGCAGCCAATCTGGACAGAACACTGAAGCTTTCTTT. Its translation: CASSQSGQNTEAFF. This chain uses TRBV7-8 with TRBJ1-1; perhaps TRBD1 as D (5 bases). The CDR3 totals 14 residues. V dropped 5 bases and J dropped 1 base, with 11 bases sitting between them. In germline, CDR1 is SGHVS, CDR2 FQNEAQ.

This clonotype was counted between two and nine times. The chain carries TRBV6-1 and TRBJ2-1; 9 bases match TRBD1. The CDR3 contains 13 residues. Germline V gene lookup returns CDR1 MNHNS and CDR2 SASEGT. The junction had 10 bases not matched to a gene; V was cut back by 8 bases and J by 11 bases. The DNA for the CDR3 is TGTGCCAGCGGACGACAGGGGGGCCCTAAGCAGTTCTTC. Protein: CASGRQGGPKQFF.

A few counts support this clonotype. The rearrangement links TRBV2 to TRBJ1-5; 7 positions agree with TRBD1. Germline V gene sequence: CDR1 SNHLY, CDR2 FYNNEI. The V segment lost 7 bases and the J segment 3 bases; nucleotides outside the gene matches: 6. CDR3 length: 14 residues. The CDR3 DNA sequence: TGTGCCAGCACAAGGACAGGTCCCAATCAGCCCCAGCATTTT. Its translation is CASTRTGPNQPQHF.

This chain connects TRBV3-1 to TRBJ1-5; a weak D match, TRBD1 (5 bases). Germline V CDR1 and CDR2: LGHDT, YNNKEL (reference sequence). Trimming removed 4 bases from V and 0 bases from J, with 10 bases in between. This CDR3 comprises 15 residues. The CDR3 DNA reads as TGTGCCAGCAGCCCGGCAGGGAATAGCAATCAGCCCCAGCATTTT. This codes for CASSPAGNSNQPQHF.

This clonotype has just a few counts. The V and J genes are TRBV24-1 and TRBJ2-1; D is undetermined. V lost 4 bases and J lost 7, with 10 bases in between. This CDR3 spans 13 amino acids. CDR1 and CDR2 from the germline V gene are KGHDR and SFDVKD. The CDR3 is CATSDPTQNEQFF. The CDR3 coding sequence is TGTGCCACCAGTGACCCGACTCAAAATGAGCAGTTCTTC.

Only one count was recorded for this clonotype. The gene calls are TRBV2 and TRBJ2-6; D may match TRBD1 or TRBD2 (6 bases each). The CDR3 is 16 residues long. Per the germline V gene, CDR1 is SNHLY and CDR2 is FYNNEI. Trimming removed 3 bases from V and 6 bases from J, with 15 bases in between. The CDR3 protein is CASSDRGGLVANVLTF. The CDR3 DNA reads TGTGCCAGCAGTGACCGAGGGGGGTTAGTGGCCAACGTCCTGACTTTC.

The sample holds a few counts of this clonotype. The chain links TRBV5-1 to TRBJ2-7, with 8 bases matching TRBD2. Germline CDR1 reads SGHRS; CDR2 reads YFSETQ. The CDR3 runs to 15 residues. The trim removed 4 bases at V and 2 bases at J, leaving 8 bases unmatched. Here the CDR3 DNA reads TGCGCCAGCAGCCCGACGGGGGGGCTAACCTACGAGCAGTACTTC. Its translation: CASSPTGGLTYEQYF.

This clonotype was seen more than once but under ten times. The genes are TRBV4-2 and TRBJ2-3; weak D call: TRBD1 (5 bases). The CDR3 runs 14 residues. V shed 5 bases and J shed 2 bases, with 11 bases lying between them. CDR1 is LGHNA, CDR2 YNFKEQ, per germline. CDR3 nucleotide sequence: TGTGCCAGCAGCACCGACAGAAACACAGATACGCAGTATTTT. Translation gives CASSTDRNTDTQYF.

This clonotype was counted only a few times. As DNA, the CDR3 is TGTGCCAGCAGTTTACTTTCTAGGACAGCGCTGAATACGCAGTATTTT. This encodes CASSLLSRTALNTQYF. This chain joins TRBV12-3 or TRBV12-4 and TRBJ2-3, with D possibly matching TRBD1 (6 bases). This CDR3 is built from 16 residues. V was cut by 2 bases and J by 7 bases, with 19 bases left in between.

The chain recombines TRBV9 with TRBJ1-3; D unclear. Trimming stripped 4 bases from V and 2 bases from J, with 13 bases between. Germline-derived CDR1 and CDR2 are SGDLS and YYNGEE. The CDR3 covers 15 residues. The CDR3 sequence: CASSPRGRAGNTIYF. CDR3 nucleotide sequence: TGTGCCAGCAGCCCGCGAGGAAGAGCTGGAAACACCATATATTTT.

V gene TRBV7-3 combines with J gene TRBJ2-3; 7 nucleotides align to TRBD2. After removal of 1 base from V and 6 bases from J, the junction contained 10 bases not matched to a gene. This CDR3 region has 16 residues. Per germline, CDR1 SGHTA and CDR2 FQGTGA. The chain's CDR3 is CASSLMAQGGSDTQYF. The CDR3 bases are TGTGCCAGCAGCTTAATGGCCCAGGGAGGGTCGGATACGCAGTATTTT. Drawing the rest from reference TRBV7-3 and TRBJ2-3, the complete variable domain is GAGVSQTPSNKVTEKGKYVELRCDPISGHTALYWYRQSLGQGPEFLIYFQGTGAADDSGLPNDRFFAVRPEGSVSTLKIQRTERGDSAVYLCASSLMAQGGSDTQYFGPGTRLTVL.